This T cell receptor (beta chain) was documented in a study of cytomegalovirus exposure and HLA in healthy donors. The PCR used 60 Vbeta and 13 Jbeta primers. This table comes from immunoSEQ multiplex PCR, and its TCRdb copy is limited to in-frame clones, with some not included. The sample table includes tens of thousands of clones. Sequenced: PBMCs. This clonotype was sampled from a girl aged 5 to 17 in good health and CMV-seropositive.

CDR3 region: CASSSYTEAFF. Written as DNA, the CDR3 is TGTGCCAGCAGTTCCTACACTGAAGCTTTCTTT. The chain couples TRBV6-6 to TRBJ1-1; D gene unclear. V lost 4 bases and J 3 bases, leaving 3 bases between the germline ends. The CDR3 consists of 11 residues. Germline V gene sequence: CDR1 MNHNY, CDR2 SVGAGI (reference sequence).